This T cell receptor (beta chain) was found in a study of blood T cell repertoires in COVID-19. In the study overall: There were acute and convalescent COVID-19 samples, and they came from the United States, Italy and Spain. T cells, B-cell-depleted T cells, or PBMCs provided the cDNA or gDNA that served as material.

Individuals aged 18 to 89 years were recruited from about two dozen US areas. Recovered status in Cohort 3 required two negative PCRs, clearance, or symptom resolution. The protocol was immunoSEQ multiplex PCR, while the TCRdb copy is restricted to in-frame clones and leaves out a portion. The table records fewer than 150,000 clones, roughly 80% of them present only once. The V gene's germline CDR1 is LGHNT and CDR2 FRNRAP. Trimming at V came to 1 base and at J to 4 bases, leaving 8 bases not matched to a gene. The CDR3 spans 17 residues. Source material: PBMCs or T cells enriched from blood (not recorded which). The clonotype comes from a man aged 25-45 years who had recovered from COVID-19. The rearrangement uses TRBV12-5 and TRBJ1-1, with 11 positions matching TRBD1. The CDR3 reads CASGLGWTGGLSTEAFF. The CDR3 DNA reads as TGTGCTAGTGGTTTGGGATGGACAGGGGGCCTTTCCACTGAAGCTTTCTTT.